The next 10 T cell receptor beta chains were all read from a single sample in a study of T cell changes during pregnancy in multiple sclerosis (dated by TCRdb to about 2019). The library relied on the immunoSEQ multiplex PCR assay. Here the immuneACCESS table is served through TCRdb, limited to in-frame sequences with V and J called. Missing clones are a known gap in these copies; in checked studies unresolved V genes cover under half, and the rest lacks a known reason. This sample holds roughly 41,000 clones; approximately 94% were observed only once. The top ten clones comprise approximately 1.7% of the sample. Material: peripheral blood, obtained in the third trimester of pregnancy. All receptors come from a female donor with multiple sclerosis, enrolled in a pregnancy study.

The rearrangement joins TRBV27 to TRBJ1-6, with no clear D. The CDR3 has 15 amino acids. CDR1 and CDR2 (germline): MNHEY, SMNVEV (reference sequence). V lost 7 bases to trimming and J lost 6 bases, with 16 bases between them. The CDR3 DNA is TGTGCCAGCACGCTTTTTCCGAACGGTAATTCACCCCTCCACTTT. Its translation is CASTLFPNGNSPLHF.

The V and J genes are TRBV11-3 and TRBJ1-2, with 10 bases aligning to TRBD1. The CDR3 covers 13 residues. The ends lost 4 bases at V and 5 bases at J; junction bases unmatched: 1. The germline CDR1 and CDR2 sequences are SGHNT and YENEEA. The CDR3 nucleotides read TGTGCCAGCAGCTCGGGACAGGGGTATGGCTACACCTTC. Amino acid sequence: CASSSGQGYGYTF. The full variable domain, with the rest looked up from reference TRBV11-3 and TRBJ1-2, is EAGVVQSPRYKIIEKKQPVAFWCNPISGHNTLYWYLQNLGQGPELLIRYENEEAVDDSQLPKDRFSAERLKGVDSTLKIQPAELGDSAVYLCASSSGQGYGYTFGSGTRLTVV.

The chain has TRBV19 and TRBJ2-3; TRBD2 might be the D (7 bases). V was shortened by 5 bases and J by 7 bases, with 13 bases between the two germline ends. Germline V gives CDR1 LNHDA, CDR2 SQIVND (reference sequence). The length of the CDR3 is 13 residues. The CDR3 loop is CASSPSGGYTQYF. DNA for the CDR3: TGTGCCAGTAGTCCCTCGGGGGGCTATACGCAGTATTTT.

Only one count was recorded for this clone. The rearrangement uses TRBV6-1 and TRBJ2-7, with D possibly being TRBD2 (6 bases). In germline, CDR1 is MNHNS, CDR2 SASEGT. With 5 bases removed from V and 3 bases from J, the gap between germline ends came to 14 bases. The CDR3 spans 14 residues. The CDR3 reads CASSFEDGSYEQYF. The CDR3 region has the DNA TGTGCCAGCAGTTTCGAGGACGGGAGCTACGAGCAGTACTTC.

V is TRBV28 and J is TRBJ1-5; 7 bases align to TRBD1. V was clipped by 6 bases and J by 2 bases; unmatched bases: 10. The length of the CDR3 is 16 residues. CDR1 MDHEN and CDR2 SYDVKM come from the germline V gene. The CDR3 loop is CASSPTTGQGNQPQHF. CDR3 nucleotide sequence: TGTGCCAGCAGCCCGACGACAGGGCAGGGCAATCAGCCCCAGCATTTT.

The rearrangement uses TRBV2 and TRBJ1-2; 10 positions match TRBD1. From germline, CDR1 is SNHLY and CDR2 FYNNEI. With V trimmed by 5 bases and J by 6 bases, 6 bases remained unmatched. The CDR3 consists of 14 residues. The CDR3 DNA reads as TGTGCCAGCAGTATCCGACAGGGGGCGAATGGCTACACCTTC. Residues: CASSIRQGANGYTF.

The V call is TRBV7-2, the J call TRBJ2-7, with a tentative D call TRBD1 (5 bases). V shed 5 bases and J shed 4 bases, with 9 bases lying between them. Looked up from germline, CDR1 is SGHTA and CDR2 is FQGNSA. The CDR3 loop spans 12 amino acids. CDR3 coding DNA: TGTGCCAGCAGCCCAGGGAAATACGAGCAGTACTTC. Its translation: CASSPGKYEQYF.

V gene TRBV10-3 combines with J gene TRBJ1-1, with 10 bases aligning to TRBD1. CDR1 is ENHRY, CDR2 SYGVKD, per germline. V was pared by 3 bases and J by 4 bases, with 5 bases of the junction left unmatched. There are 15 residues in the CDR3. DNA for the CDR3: TGTGCCATCAGTGAAAACGGACAGGGGGGCACTGAAGCTTTCTTT. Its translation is CAISENGQGGTEAFF.

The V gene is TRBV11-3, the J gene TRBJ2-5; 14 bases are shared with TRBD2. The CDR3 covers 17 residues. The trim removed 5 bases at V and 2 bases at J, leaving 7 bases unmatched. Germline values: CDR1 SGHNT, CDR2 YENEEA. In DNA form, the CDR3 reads TGTGCCAGCAGCCCGGGGACTAGCGGGGGATTACAAGAGACCCAGTACTTC. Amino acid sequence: CASSPGTSGGLQETQYF.

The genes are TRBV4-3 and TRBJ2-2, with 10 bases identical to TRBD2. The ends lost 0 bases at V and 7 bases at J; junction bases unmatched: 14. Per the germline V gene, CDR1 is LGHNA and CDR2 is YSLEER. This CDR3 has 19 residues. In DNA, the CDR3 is TGCGCCAGCAGCCAAGATCTCCCCTTAGCGGGGGGTGGTATCGGGGAGCTGTTTTTT. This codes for CASSQDLPLAGGGIGELFF.